Listed below are T cell receptor beta chains from one sample, sequenced in a study of blood T cell repertoires in COVID-19. Produced via immunoSEQ multiplex PCR; TCRdb's table is partial and in-frame only. The table records 150,000 to 200,000 clones, approximately 94% of them present only once. The sample was peripheral blood. The receptors originated from a man aged 30 to 39 with COVID-19, enrolled during active disease. CDR3s include the opening cysteine and the closing phenylalanine or tryptophan. D genes are given only for firm matches. Clone size, where shown, is once, few, many, or a class for clones that have expanded.

d_call | j_call | v_call | clone_size | cdr3_nt | cdr3_aa
NA | TRBJ2-6 | TRBV19 | NA | TGTGCCAGCGCCCCATCGGAGTCTGGGGCCAACGTCCTGACTTTC | CASAPSESGANVLTF
TRBD2 | TRBJ2-1 | TRBV2 | NA | TGTGCCAGCAGAAAGGGACTAGCGGGGGGGAATGAGCAGTTCTTC | CASRKGLAGGNEQFF
NA | TRBJ2-2 | TRBV14 | NA | TGTGCCAGCAGCCTAGCAACACATTCCGGGGAGCTGTTTTTT | CASSLATHSGELFF
TRBD2 | TRBJ2-1 | TRBV13 | NA | TGTGCCAGCAGCTCAAGACAGACTAGCGGGGGGGCCGATGAGCAGTTCTTC | CASSSRQTSGGADEQFF
TRBD1 | TRBJ2-7 | TRBV18 | NA | TGTGCCAGCTCACCGTTTAGGGACAGCTACTACGAGCAGTACTTC | CASSPFRDSYYEQYF
NA | TRBJ2-7 | TRBV10-3 | NA | TGTGCCATCAGTGCGGGATCCTACGAGCAGTACTTC | CAISAGSYEQYF
NA | TRBJ1-1 | TRBV2 | NA | TGTGCCAGCAGTGAATGGGGAGCCGCAATGGGAAACACTGAAGCTTTCTTT | CASSEWGAAMGNTEAFF
NA | TRBJ2-1 | TRBV7-6 | NA | TGTGCCAGCAGCTTAGAGGTGCCCTCTCTAGCGTATGAGCAGTTCTTC | CASSLEVPSLAYEQFF
NA | TRBJ1-1 | TRBV20-1 | NA | TGCAGTGCTAGTGCTCGGGGCACTGAAGCTTTCTTT | CSASARGTEAFF
NA | TRBJ1-5 | TRBV6-5 | NA | TGTGCCAGCATTGTGTTTGACAGGTGGGATCAGCCCCAGCATTTT | CASIVFDRWDQPQHF
TRBD1 | TRBJ1-4 | TRBV6-5 | NA | TGTGCCAGCGGCTGGGACAGAAGAAATGAAAAACTGTTTTTT | CASGWDRRNEKLFF
NA | TRBJ2-1 | TRBV14 | NA | TGTGCCAGCAGCCAATCAACAGGGAATGAGCAGTTCTTC | CASSQSTGNEQFF
TRBD1 | TRBJ1-2 | TRBV2 | NA | TGTGCCAGCAACCCCGGGACAGGGGGCTACACCTTC | CASNPGTGGYTF
NA | TRBJ1-2 | TRBV5-1 | NA | TGCGCCAGCAGACCTGACCCGGCCGGGAGCTATGGCTACACCTTC | CASRPDPAGSYGYTF
NA | TRBJ1-2 | TRBV5-1 | NA | TGCGCCAGCAGCTTGGCTCCGTTAGCTAACTATGGCTACACCTTC | CASSLAPLANYGYTF
TRBD1 | TRBJ2-7 | TRBV4-1 | NA | TGCGCCAGCAGCCCGGGACAGGGGGGGGCCTACGAGCAGTACTTC | CASSPGQGGAYEQYF
TRBD1 | TRBJ1-5 | TRBV19 | NA | TGTGCCAGTAGTATTAAGCCGGACAGGGGATACCAGCCCCAGCATTTT | CASSIKPDRGYQPQHF
NA | TRBJ1-6 | TRBV9 | NA | TGTGCCAGCAGCGACTCGGGGGTCTATAATTCACCCCTCCACTTT | CASSDSGVYNSPLHF
NA | TRBJ1-3 | TRBV4-1 | NA | TGCGCCAGCAGCCAAGATGGAGGGGATGGAAACACCATATATTTT | CASSQDGGDGNTIYF
NA | TRBJ1-6 | TRBV7-9 | NA | TGTGCCAGCAGTATCACACGTCTTAGGAGCCCCTATAATTCACCCCTCCACTTT | CASSITRLRSPYNSPLHF
TRBD1 | TRBJ1-5 | TRBV6-2/TRBV6-3 | NA | TGTGCCAGCAGCCGACAGGGGATCGGGGTATCTCAGCCCCAGCATTTT | CASSRQGIGVSQPQHF
TRBD1 | TRBJ2-7 | TRBV30 | NA | TGTGCCTGGAGTGTAAAGGGGACAGGGTCGTACGAGCAGTACTTC | CAWSVKGTGSYEQYF
TRBD2 | TRBJ2-1 | TRBV5-1 | NA | TGCGCCAGCAGGAGGGGGGCTAGCGGGAACAATGAGCAGTTCTTC | CASRRGASGNNEQFF
NA | TRBJ1-3 | TRBV5-1 | NA | TGCGCCAGCAGCTTAGAGTTGGCTGGAAACACCATATATTTT | CASSLELAGNTIYF
NA | TRBJ1-4 | TRBV21-1 | NA | TGTGCCAGCAGATTAACTTCGAACAAACGGGACAGGGCCCTTACAACTAATGAAAAACTGTTTTTT | CASRLTSNKRDRALTTNEKLFF
NA | TRBJ1-1 | TRBV30 | NA | TGTGCCTGCTGGGCGCACGGGAACACTGAAGCTTTCTTT | CACWAHGNTEAFF
TRBD2 | TRBJ2-5 | TRBV9 | NA | TGTGCCAGCAGCGTAGCGGAGCGGGGGGGCTCCCAAGAGACCCAGTACTTC | CASSVAERGGSQETQYF
NA | TRBJ1-4 | TRBV30 | NA | TGTGCCTGGAGCGCTATGGAGGGTGAAAAACTGTTTTTT | CAWSAMEGEKLFF
TRBD2 | TRBJ2-3 | TRBV30 | NA | TGTGCCTGGAGTGGGATGAGCGGGGGGGCTTTGGCAGATACGCAGTATTTT | CAWSGMSGGALADTQYF
NA | TRBJ1-6 | TRBV5-5 | NA | TGTGCCAGCAGCTTGGGTTTCCAGGTTGGGTCACCCCTCCACTTT | CASSLGFQVGSPLHF
TRBD2 | TRBJ2-5 | TRBV25-1 | NA | TGTGCCAGCAACGGGCGGTATAGCGGGGAATTTAAAGAGACCCAGTACTTC | CASNGRYSGEFKETQYF
TRBD1 | TRBJ1-6 | TRBV5-1 | NA | TGCGCCAGCAGTCCGGTTCCCCGGGAGACAGGGACTAATTCACCCCTCCACTTT | CASSPVPRETGTNSPLHF
NA | TRBJ2-3 | TRBV7-2 | once | TGTGCCAGCAGCTTAGCACTGGAGAGAGGGACGCAGTATTTT | CASSLALERGTQYF
TRBD1 | TRBJ2-3 | TRBV12-5 | NA | TGTGCTAGTGGTTTGGGGGACAGTGATACGCAGTATTTT | CASGLGDSDTQYF
TRBD1 | TRBJ1-1 | TRBV6-1 | NA | TGTGCCAGCAGTGACACAGGGGGCAACACTGAAGCTTTCTTT | CASSDTGGNTEAFF
NA | TRBJ1-2 | TRBV27 | NA | TGTGCCAGCAGTCTAACCGGGAGGGTGGGTGGCTACACCTTC | CASSLTGRVGGYTF
TRBD1 | TRBJ1-1 | TRBV12-3/TRBV12-4 | NA | TGTGCCAGCAAAGAGACAGGGGGAACTGAAGCTTTCTTT | CASKETGGTEAFF
TRBD1 | TRBJ1-1 | TRBV6-2/TRBV6-3 | NA | TGTGCCAGCAGTTACCACATTGACAGGGGAAGGAACACTGAAGCTTTCTTT | CASSYHIDRGRNTEAFF
TRBD1 | TRBJ1-5 | TRBV2 | NA | TGTGCCAGCAGGAGGGACAGCGGAAGCAATCAGCCCCAGCATTTT | CASRRDSGSNQPQHF
NA | TRBJ1-1 | TRBV19 | once | TGTGCCAGTAGTATTGGGGGGGCCACTGAAGCTTTCTTT | CASSIGGATEAFF
TRBD1 | TRBJ2-7 | TRBV19 | NA | TGTGCCAGTAGTACCCTACGGACAGGGGCCTACGAGCAGTACTTC | CASSTLRTGAYEQYF
NA | TRBJ1-1 | TRBV6-5 | NA | TGTGCCAGCAGGGGGCCTACTGCGTACACTGAAGCTTTCTTT | CASRGPTAYTEAFF
NA | TRBJ1-5 | TRBV3-1/TRBV3-2 | NA | TGTGCCAGCAGCCAAGGGATAGGACAGTATAGCAATCAGCCCCAGCATTTT | CASSQGIGQYSNQPQHF
TRBD2 | TRBJ2-5 | TRBV5-6 | once | TGTGCCAGCAGCCGCGGGGGGGCAGCGGGAGAGACCCAGTACTTC | CASSRGGAAGETQYF
NA | TRBJ1-5 | TRBV19 | NA | TGTGCCAGTAGTAGCGGGACTATCAATCAGCCCCAGCATTTT | CASSSGTINQPQHF
NA | TRBJ1-5 | TRBV28 | NA | TGTGCCAGCAGTTCGTTGGGCAGAATTAATCAGCCCCAGCATTTT | CASSSLGRINQPQHF
NA | TRBJ2-1 | TRBV7-9 | NA | TGTGCCAGCAGCTTAGCGGGGGCCGCTTACAATGAGCAGTTCTTC | CASSLAGAAYNEQFF
TRBD1 | TRBJ2-7 | TRBV27 | NA | TGTGCCAGCACTCGACAGGGTTCCTACGAGCAGTACTTC | CASTRQGSYEQYF
TRBD1 | TRBJ2-7 | TRBV11-2 | once | TGTGCCAGCAGCGTCGGGACAGCCTACGAGCAGTACTTC | CASSVGTAYEQYF
TRBD2 | TRBJ2-1 | TRBV6-5 | NA | TGTGCCAGCAGTTACGATACTAGCGGGGATTATGAGCAGTTCTTC | CASSYDTSGDYEQFF
NA | TRBJ2-3 | TRBV4-1 | NA | TGCGCCAGCAGCCAAGAAGGACAATTCACAGATACGCAGTATTTT | CASSQEGQFTDTQYF
NA | TRBJ2-5 | TRBV19 | once | TGTGCCAGTAGTATCGGTCAGGGCCAAGAGACCCAGTACTTC | CASSIGQGQETQYF
TRBD1 | TRBJ1-6 | TRBV19 | NA | TGTGCCAGTAGTATGACAGGGCGGATCGAGTCCTATAATTCACCCCTCCACTTT | CASSMTGRIESYNSPLHF
TRBD1 | TRBJ1-2 | TRBV28 | NA | TGTGCCAGCAGTTTGGGGACAGGGTTTGGCTACACCTTC | CASSLGTGFGYTF
NA | TRBJ2-5 | TRBV3-1/TRBV3-2 | NA | TGTGCCAGCAGCCAAGGGGTAAGCCGGTCGGGGGAGACCCAGTACTTC | CASSQGVSRSGETQYF
NA | TRBJ1-3 | TRBV2 | NA | TGTGCCAGCAGAACAGGTGCTGGAAACACCATATATTTT | CASRTGAGNTIYF
TRBD1 | TRBJ1-3 | TRBV28 | NA | TGTGCCAGCTACTCAATAGGACAGGGAACTACATTTGGAAACACCATATATTTT | CASYSIGQGTTFGNTIYF
NA | TRBJ1-1 | TRBV6-5 | NA | TGTGCCAGCAGTCTAGGGGCGAACACTGAAGCTTTCTTT | CASSLGANTEAFF
TRBD1 | TRBJ2-5 | TRBV19 | NA | TGTGCCAGTAGTCCGCGACAGGGGACGGGAGAGACCCAGTACTTC | CASSPRQGTGETQYF